This T cell receptor beta chain originates from a study of cytomegalovirus exposure and HLA in healthy donors. J lost 7 bases, V lost 6 bases, and 5 bases had no gene match. Germline V gene data show CDR1 as WNHNN and CDR2 as SYGVQD (reference sequence). The CDR3 runs 15 residues. The PCR was carried out with 60 Vbeta primers and 13 Jbeta primers. Assay used: immunoSEQ multiplex PCR; TCRdb lists only in-frame clones, some missing. This table lists around 150,000 clones. The receptor comes from a woman aged 55-70 years in good health and CMV-seronegative. V and J are TRBV10-1 and TRBJ2-1; 14 positions match TRBD2. Sequences were obtained from PBMCs. In DNA, the CDR3 is TGCGCCAGCAGCCAGGGACTAGCGGGAGCGAATGAGCAGTTCTTC. This gives the protein CASSQGLAGANEQFF.